The clone carrying this T cell receptor (beta chain) was seen more than once but under ten times. Its antigen is unknown. Trimming took 4 bases from V and 5 from J; bases not matched to a gene: 2. Germline CDR1 reads SQVTM; CDR2 reads ANQGSEA. CDR3 length: 12 amino acids. The sample's time point: week 5, during vaccination. Vaccinated patients received 300 ug of mutant IDH1 20-mer peptide per dose, with topical imiquimod. Sequencing used immunoSEQ multiplex PCR; TCRdb keeps in-frame clones, though not all of them. The sample holds 35,000 to 45,000 clones, about four fifths seen once. The sample comes from a study of a mutant IDH1 vaccine in newly diagnosed glioma.

The gene calls are TRBV29-1 and TRBJ1-1; 9 positions match TRBD1. This specimen consisted of PBMCs, obtained from a glioma patient whose treatment included an IDH1 peptide vaccine. This clonotype was obtained from a man over 45 with glioma. CDR3 DNA sequence: TGCAGCGTTGGGACAGGGGCGACTGAAGCTTTCTTT. It translates to CSVGTGATEAFF.